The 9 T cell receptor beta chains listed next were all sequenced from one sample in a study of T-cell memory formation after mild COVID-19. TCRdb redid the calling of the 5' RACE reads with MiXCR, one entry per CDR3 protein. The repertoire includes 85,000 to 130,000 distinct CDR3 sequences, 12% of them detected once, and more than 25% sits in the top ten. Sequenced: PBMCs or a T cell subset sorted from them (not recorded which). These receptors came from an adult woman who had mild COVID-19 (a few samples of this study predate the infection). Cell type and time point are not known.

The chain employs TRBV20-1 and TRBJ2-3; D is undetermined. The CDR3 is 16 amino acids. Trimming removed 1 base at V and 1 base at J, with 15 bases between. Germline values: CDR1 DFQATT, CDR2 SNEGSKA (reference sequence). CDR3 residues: CSARGFDDGGTDTQYF. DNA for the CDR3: TGCAGTGCTAGAGGATTCGACGATGGGGGCACAGATACGCAGTATTTT.

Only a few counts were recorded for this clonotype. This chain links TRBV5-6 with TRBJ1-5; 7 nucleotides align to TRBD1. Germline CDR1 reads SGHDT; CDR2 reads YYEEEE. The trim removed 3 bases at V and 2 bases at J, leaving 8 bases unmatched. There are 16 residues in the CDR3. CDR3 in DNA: TGTGCCAGCAGCTCGGCTTACGGGACAGGCAATCAGCCCCAGCATTTT. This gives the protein CASSSAYGTGNQPQHF.

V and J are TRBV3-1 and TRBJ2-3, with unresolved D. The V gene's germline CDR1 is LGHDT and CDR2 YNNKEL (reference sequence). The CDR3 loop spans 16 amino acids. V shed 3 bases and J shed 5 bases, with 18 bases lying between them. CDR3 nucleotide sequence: TGTGCCAGCAGCCATCTATCCCTTCTTGCGGAAGATACGCAGTATTTT. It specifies CASSHLSLLAEDTQYF.

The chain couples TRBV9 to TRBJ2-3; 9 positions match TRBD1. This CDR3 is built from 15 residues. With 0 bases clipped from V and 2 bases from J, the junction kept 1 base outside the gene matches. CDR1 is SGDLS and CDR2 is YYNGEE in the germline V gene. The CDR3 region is CASSVGTGVTDTQYF. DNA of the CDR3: TGTGCCAGCAGCGTAGGGACAGGGGTCACAGATACGCAGTATTTT.

CDR3 coding DNA: TGTGCCAGCAGCTTAGAAGACAGGGGGAACACCGGGGAGCTGTTTTTT. Translated, it gives CASSLEDRGNTGELFF. The J gene is TRBJ2-2, the V gene TRBV7-9; 8 bases agree with TRBD1. The CDR3 is 16 amino acids. CDR1 SEHNR and CDR2 FQNEAQ come from the germline V gene (reference sequence). V gave up 1 base and J gave up 1 base; unmatched junction bases: 2.

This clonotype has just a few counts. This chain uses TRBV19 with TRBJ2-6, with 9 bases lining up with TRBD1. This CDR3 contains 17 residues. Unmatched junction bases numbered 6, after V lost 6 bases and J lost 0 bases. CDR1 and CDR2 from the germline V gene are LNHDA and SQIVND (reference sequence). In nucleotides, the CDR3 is TGTGCCAGTAGCGTACAGGGGGCCTTCTCTGGGGCCAACGTCCTGACTTTC. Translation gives CASSVQGAFSGANVLTF.

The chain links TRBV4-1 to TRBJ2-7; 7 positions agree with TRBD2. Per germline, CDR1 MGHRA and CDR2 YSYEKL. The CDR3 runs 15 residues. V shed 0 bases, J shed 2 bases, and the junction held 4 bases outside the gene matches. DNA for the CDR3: TGCGCCAGCAGCCAAGAGCGGGAGTCCCCCTACGAGCAGTACTTC. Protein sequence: CASSQERESPYEQYF.

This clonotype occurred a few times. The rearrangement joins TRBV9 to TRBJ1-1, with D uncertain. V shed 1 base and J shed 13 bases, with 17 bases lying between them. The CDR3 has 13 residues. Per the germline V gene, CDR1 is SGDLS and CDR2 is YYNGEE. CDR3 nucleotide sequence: TGTGCCAGCAGCGTACCCACTGACCCCGCTGTTTTCTTT. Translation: CASSVPTDPAVFF.

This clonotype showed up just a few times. CDR3 in DNA: TGCGCCAGCAGCCAAGATGGCAGGGGAGAAGATACGCAGTATTTT. Its translation is CASSQDGRGEDTQYF. V usage is TRBV4-3 and J usage is TRBJ2-3, with a possible D match to TRBD1 (6 bases). Looked up from germline, CDR1 is LGHNA and CDR2 is YSLEER. V lost 0 bases, J lost 5 bases, and 12 bases lay in between. CDR3 length: 15 amino acids.